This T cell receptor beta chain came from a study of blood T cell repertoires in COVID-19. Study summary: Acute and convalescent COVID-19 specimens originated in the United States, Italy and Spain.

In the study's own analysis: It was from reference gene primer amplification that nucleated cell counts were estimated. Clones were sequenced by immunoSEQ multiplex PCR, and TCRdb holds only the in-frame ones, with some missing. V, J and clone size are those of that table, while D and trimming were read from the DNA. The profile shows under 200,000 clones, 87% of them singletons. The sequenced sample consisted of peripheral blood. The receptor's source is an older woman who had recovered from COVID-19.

CDR3 in DNA: TGCGCCAGCAGTCCAGGACAGGGGGGAGAAGCTTTCTTT. It translates to CASSPGQGGEAFF. This sequence joins TRBV5-1 and TRBJ1-1; 10 bases are a match to TRBD1. CDR3 length: 13 residues. The ends lost 5 bases at V and 8 bases at J; junction bases unmatched: 6. Germline V gene sequence: CDR1 SGHRS, CDR2 YFSETQ.